Following are 25 T cell receptor beta chains from one sample sequenced in a study of T cell changes during pregnancy in multiple sclerosis. The repertoire was sequenced with immunoSEQ multiplex PCR; TCRdb's copy has only in-frame clones and lacks some. The sample carries some 70,000 clones, more than 85% recorded once. The source was CD4+ T cells from peripheral blood mononuclear cells, collected in the third trimester of pregnancy. The source of these receptors is a female donor in good health, enrolled as a control in a pregnancy study.

The V call is TRBV7-3, the J call TRBJ1-1; D is ambiguous. Looked up from germline, CDR1 is SGHTA and CDR2 is FQGTGA. The germline V and J ends were trimmed by 5 bases and 4 bases, with 11 bases remaining between them. The CDR3 is 13 residues long. The CDR3 is CASSRTSGTEAFF. For the CDR3, the DNA is TGTGCCAGCAGCCGGACTTCGGGCACTGAAGCTTTCTTT.

In this sample, this clone turned up a few times. The chain carries TRBV14 and TRBJ1-2; D is unclear. The germline CDR1 and CDR2 sequences are SGHDN and FVKESK. V lost 3 bases to trimming and J lost 2 bases, with 16 bases between them. This CDR3 has 16 amino acids. CDR3 protein: CASSQGSGLSNYGYTF. The CDR3 nucleotides read TGTGCCAGCAGCCAGGGAAGCGGACTCTCCAACTATGGCTACACCTTC.

The V and J genes are TRBV27 and TRBJ1-1; no reliable D call. The CDR3 extends over 14 amino acids. V lost 6 bases and J lost 6, with 17 bases in between. The germline CDR1 and CDR2 sequences are MNHEY and SMNVEV (reference sequence). For the CDR3, the DNA is TGTGCCAGCAGCCGAGAGGGAGGGCCGCCTGAAGCTTTCTTT. It specifies CASSREGGPPEAFF.

This clone was detected only a few times. The J gene is TRBJ1-1, the V gene TRBV6-1; tentative D call: TRBD1 (5 bases). The germline CDR1 and CDR2 sequences are MNHNS and SASEGT. The CDR3 is made up of 15 amino acids. Trimming cost V 4 bases and J 8 bases, with 20 bases left between them. CDR3 residues: CASSVMEGVDAEAFF. The CDR3 DNA reads as TGTGCCAGCAGTGTGATGGAAGGGGTAGACGCAGAAGCTTTCTTT.

The rearrangement links TRBV9 to TRBJ1-5, with D possibly being TRBD1 (6 bases). The V gene lost 4 bases and the J gene lost 5 bases, with 16 bases spanning the gap. The V gene's germline CDR1 is SGDLS and CDR2 YYNGEE. The CDR3 runs to 15 residues. CDR3 DNA sequence: TGTGCCAGCAGCACGGACCCGGCAGGGGATCAGCCCCAGCATTTT. Its protein is CASSTDPAGDQPQHF. Using reference TRBV9 and TRBJ1-5 for the parts outside the CDR3, the full variable domain is DSGVTQTPKHLITATGQRVTLRCSPRSGDLSVYWYQQSLDQGLQFLIQYYNGEERAKGNILERFSAQQFPDLHSELNLSSLELGDSALYFCASSTDPAGDQPQHFGDGTRLSIL.

The chain employs TRBV18 and TRBJ2-1; D gene uncertain. The V end lost 6 bases, the J end lost 5 bases, and 11 bases lay between the germline ends. Per the germline V gene, CDR1 is KGHSH and CDR2 is LQKENI. CDR3 length equals 13 residues. CDR3: CASSSNRDNEQFF. The CDR3 DNA reads TGTGCCAGCTCCTCCAACAGAGACAATGAGCAGTTCTTC.

J is TRBJ1-2 and V is TRBV19, with 9 bases matching TRBD1. CDR1 LNHDA and CDR2 SQIVND come from the germline V gene (reference sequence). J gave up 3 bases and V 2 bases, and 10 bases lay outside the gene matches. The CDR3 extends over 17 amino acids. The CDR3 loop reads CASSIKGTGQRDYGYTF. CDR3 coding DNA: TGTGCCAGTAGTATAAAGGGGACAGGGCAGCGGGACTATGGCTACACCTTC.

The chain employs TRBV19 and TRBJ1-5; perhaps TRBD1 as D (6 bases). V lost 7 bases and J 4 bases, leaving 11 bases between the germline ends. CDR3 length equals 13 residues. Germline assignment: CDR1 LNHDA and CDR2 SQIVND (reference sequence). In nucleotides, the CDR3 is TGTGCCAGTAACAGGGTCCTGAATCAGCCCCAGCATTTT. Protein: CASNRVLNQPQHF.

The chain uses TRBV23-1 and TRBJ1-3; D is possibly TRBD1 (6 bases). TRBV23-1 is recorded as an ORF, its role being uncertain. The V end was cut by 7 bases, the J end by 0 bases, with 13 bases between. CDR3 length equals 15 residues. For the CDR3, the DNA is TGCGCCAGCAACTGGGACACTCACTCTGGAAACACCATATATTTT. This gives the protein CASNWDTHSGNTIYF.

The rearrangement uses TRBV4-3 and TRBJ2-1, with 7 bases that match TRBD1. The CDR3 has 16 residues. J was trimmed by 0 bases and V by 3 bases; bases with no gene match: 5. Germline CDR1 LGHNA, CDR2 YSLEER. CDR3 region: CASSQEQGSSYNEQFF. In DNA, the CDR3 is TGCGCCAGCAGCCAGGAACAGGGGAGCTCCTACAATGAGCAGTTCTTC.

The chain is built from TRBV5-4 and TRBJ2-2; 10 bases line up with TRBD2. Germline V gene sequence: CDR1 SGHNT, CDR2 YYREEE (reference sequence). Trimming removed 5 bases from V and 3 bases from J; junction bases left unmatched: 7. The CDR3 is made up of 16 amino acids. DNA of the CDR3: TGTGCCAGCAGTTCAGAGCGGGGGGGCGACACCGGGGAGCTGTTTTTT. The encoded protein is CASSSERGGDTGELFF.

V usage is TRBV6-5 and J usage is TRBJ2-7; the match to TRBD1 covers 10 bases. This CDR3 is 15 amino acids long. The V segment lost 6 bases and the J segment 0 bases; nucleotides outside the gene matches: 5. Germline CDR1 MNHEY, CDR2 SVGAGI. CDR3 residues: CASRQTGGVSYEQYF. The CDR3 DNA is TGTGCCAGCAGACAGACAGGGGGCGTCTCCTACGAGCAGTACTTC.

The chain uses TRBV2 and TRBJ2-6; maybe TRBD1 (6 bases). The CDR3 is made up of 15 amino acids. Trimming left V 4 bases short and J 2 bases short, with 9 bases between. CDR1 is SNHLY, CDR2 FYNNEI, per germline. The CDR3 here is CASSAGAAGANVLTF. DNA of the CDR3: TGTGCCAGCAGTGCAGGGGCGGCTGGGGCCAACGTCCTGACTTTC. The variable domain in full, completed from reference TRBV2 and TRBJ2-6, reads EPEVTQTPSHQVTQMGQEVILRCVPISNHLYFYWYRQILGQKVEFLVSFYNNEISEKSEIFDDQFSVERPDGSNFTLKIRSTKLEDSAMYFCASSAGAAGANVLTFGAGSRLTVL.

V and J are TRBV27 and TRBJ2-1; 11 nucleotides agree with TRBD2. V shed 6 bases and J 10 bases; nucleotides not matched to a gene: 8. There are 14 residues in the CDR3. The germline gives CDR1 MNHEY, CDR2 SMNVEV (reference sequence). The CDR3 region is CASRDSGGAREQFF. The CDR3 bases are TGTGCCAGCAGGGATAGCGGGGGGGCCAGAGAGCAGTTCTTC.

The chain joins TRBV19 to TRBJ2-2, with 7 bases fitting TRBD1. The CDR3 is made up of 16 amino acids. J gave up 1 base and V 5 bases, and 7 bases lay outside the gene matches. Germline V lookup: CDR1 LNHDA, CDR2 SQIVND (reference sequence). The DNA for the CDR3 is TGTGCCAGTAGTTCAATAAGACAGGGGAACACCGGGGAGCTGTTTTTT. Translated, it gives CASSSIRQGNTGELFF.

The rearrangement joins TRBV9 to TRBJ2-5; D is perhaps TRBD1 (5 bases). CDR1 is SGDLS and CDR2 is YYNGEE in the germline V gene. The V end lost 0 bases, the J end lost 2 bases, and 8 bases lay between the germline ends. This CDR3 is 14 amino acids long. Here the CDR3 reads CASSVGQPQETQYF. DNA for the CDR3: TGTGCCAGCAGCGTAGGACAGCCACAAGAGACCCAGTACTTC.

The DNA of the CDR3 is TGTGCCAGCAGCTCGACATCCTACGAGCAGTACTTC. Its translation: CASSSTSYEQYF. The chain has TRBV7-9 and TRBJ2-7; the D is unclear. Germline V CDR1 and CDR2: SEHNR, FQNEAQ (reference sequence). The CDR3 has 12 residues. V lost 4 bases and J lost 1, with 5 bases in between.

The chain is built from TRBV19 and TRBJ2-7; D is ambiguous. Germline V gene data show CDR1 as LNHDA and CDR2 as SQIVND (reference sequence). With 6 bases removed from V and 6 bases from J, the gap between germline ends came to 15 bases. The CDR3 runs 13 residues. The CDR3, as DNA: TGTGCCAGTAGCCGACTGGGTTTTGGCGAGCAGTACTTC. It specifies CASSRLGFGEQYF. The full variable domain, its missing parts supplied by reference TRBV19 and TRBJ2-7, is DGGITQSPKYLFRKEGQNVTLSCEQNLNHDAMYWYRQDPGQGLRLIYYSQIVNDFQKGDIAEGYSVSREKKESFPLTVTSAQKNPTAFYLCASSRLGFGEQYFGPGTRLTVT.

The chain is built from TRBV7-2 and TRBJ2-5; no clear D gene. The CDR3 runs 14 residues. Deletions cut 1 base from V and 1 base from J, with 7 bases between. CDR1 is SGHTA and CDR2 is FQGNSA in the germline V gene. The CDR3 nucleotides read TGTGCCAGCAGCTTAGGAGTTATCCAAGAGACCCAGTACTTC. Its protein is CASSLGVIQETQYF. The entire variable domain, with the rest obtained from reference TRBV7-2 and TRBJ2-5, is as follows: GAGVSQSPSNKVTEKGKDVELRCDPISGHTALYWYRQSLGQGLEFLIYFQGNSAPDKSGLPSDRFSAERTGGSVSTLTIQRTQQEDSAVYLCASSLGVIQETQYFGPGTRLLVL.

Only one count was recorded for this clone. The V gene is TRBV5-1, the J gene TRBJ1-1; D is ambiguous. The CDR3 has 14 residues. The V gene's germline CDR1 is SGHRS and CDR2 YFSETQ. V lost 0 bases, J lost 7 bases, and 13 bases lay in between. The CDR3 DNA reads as TGCGCCAGCAGCTTGGACGCCCTACCCCTTGAAGCTTTCTTT. Protein sequence: CASSLDALPLEAFF.

The rearrangement uses TRBV7-2 and TRBJ1-5; D possibly corresponds to TRBD1 (6 bases). Germline loops: CDR1 SGHTA, CDR2 FQGNSA. CDR3 length: 14 amino acids. V dropped 0 bases and J dropped 6 bases, with 9 bases sitting between them. This CDR3 reads CASSLARGAQPQHF. The CDR3 region has the DNA TGTGCCAGCAGCTTAGCCCGGGGGGCTCAGCCCCAGCATTTT.

This sequence joins TRBV18 and TRBJ1-2; possibly TRBD1 for D (6 bases). CDR1 KGHSH and CDR2 LQKENI come from the germline V gene. The CDR3 loop spans 13 amino acids. V was cut by 6 bases and J by 4 bases, with 12 bases left in between. CDR3 DNA: TGTGCCAGCTCCAACAGGGCGGGCTATGGCTACACCTTC. Encoded protein: CASSNRAGYGYTF.

The V call is TRBV11-1, the J call TRBJ2-6; D not resolved. Germline loops: CDR1 SGHAT, CDR2 FQDESV (reference sequence). The CDR3 runs to 18 residues. The V end lost 5 bases, the J end lost 0 bases, and 17 bases lay between the germline ends. CDR3 residues: CASSPDSRRHSGANVLTF. CDR3 coding DNA: TGTGCCAGCAGCCCCGATTCGCGGCGGCACTCTGGGGCCAACGTCCTGACTTTC. Full variable domain (missing parts from reference TRBV11-1 and TRBJ2-6): EAEVAQSPRYKITEKSQAVAFWCDPISGHATLYWYRQILGQGPELLVQFQDESVVDDSQLPKDRFSAERLKGVDSTLKIQPAELGDSAMYLCASSPDSRRHSGANVLTFGAGSRLTVL.

The chain recombines TRBV6-5 with TRBJ1-1, with D perhaps TRBD1 (6 bases). Trimming removed 0 bases at V and 1 base at J, with 12 bases between. CDR3 length: 16 amino acids. CDR1 is MNHEY, CDR2 SVGAGI, per germline. CDR3 loop: CASSYSTQGRNTEAFF. CDR3 in DNA: TGTGCCAGCAGTTACTCGACGCAGGGGAGGAACACTGAAGCTTTCTTT.

This chain connects TRBV6-5 to TRBJ1-2; TRBD1 might be the D (6 bases). This CDR3 spans 14 amino acids. CDR1 is MNHEY and CDR2 is SVGAGI in the germline V gene. V was trimmed by 6 bases and J by 3 bases, leaving 14 bases between them. The CDR3 here is CASSKQGTHYGYTF. The CDR3, as DNA: TGTGCCAGCAGCAAACAGGGAACTCACTATGGCTACACCTTC.